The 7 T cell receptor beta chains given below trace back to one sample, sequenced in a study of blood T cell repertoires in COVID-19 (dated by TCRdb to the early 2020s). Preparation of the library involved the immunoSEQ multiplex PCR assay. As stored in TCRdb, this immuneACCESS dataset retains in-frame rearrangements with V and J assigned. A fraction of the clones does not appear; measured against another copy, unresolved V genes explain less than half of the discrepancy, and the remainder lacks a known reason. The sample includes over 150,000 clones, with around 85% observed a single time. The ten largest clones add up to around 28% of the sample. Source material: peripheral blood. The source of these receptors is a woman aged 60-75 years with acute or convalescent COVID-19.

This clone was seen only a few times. The DNA for the CDR3 is TGTGCCAGCAGCCGCTATAACAGGGATTCTGAAGCTTTCTTT. Its translation is CASSRYNRDSEAFF. The rearrangement links TRBV7-8 to TRBJ1-1, with D perhaps TRBD1 (6 bases). The CDR3 consists of 14 residues. Germline CDR1 SGHVS, CDR2 FQNEAQ. Trimming shortened V by 5 bases and J by 6 bases, and 16 bases separated the two germline ends.

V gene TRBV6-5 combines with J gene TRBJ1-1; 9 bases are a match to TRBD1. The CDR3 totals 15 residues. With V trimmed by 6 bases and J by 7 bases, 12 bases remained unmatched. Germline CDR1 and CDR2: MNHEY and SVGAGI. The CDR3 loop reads CASRGQGPRVDEAFF. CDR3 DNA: TGTGCCAGCAGGGGACAGGGCCCCCGGGTCGATGAAGCTTTCTTT.

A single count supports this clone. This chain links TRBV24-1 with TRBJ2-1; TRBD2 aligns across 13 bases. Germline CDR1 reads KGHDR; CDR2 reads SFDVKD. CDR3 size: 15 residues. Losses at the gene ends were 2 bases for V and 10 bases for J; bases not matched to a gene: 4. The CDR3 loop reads CATSDSGTSGDEQFF. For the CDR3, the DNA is TGTGCCACCAGTGATTCCGGGACTAGCGGGGACGAGCAGTTCTTC.

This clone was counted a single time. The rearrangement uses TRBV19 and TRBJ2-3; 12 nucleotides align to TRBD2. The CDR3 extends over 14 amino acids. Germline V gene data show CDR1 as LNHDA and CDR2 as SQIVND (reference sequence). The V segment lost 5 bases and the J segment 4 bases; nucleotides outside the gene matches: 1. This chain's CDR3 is CASSRLAGADTQYF. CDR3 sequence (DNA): TGTGCCAGTAGTCGACTAGCGGGGGCAGATACGCAGTATTTT.

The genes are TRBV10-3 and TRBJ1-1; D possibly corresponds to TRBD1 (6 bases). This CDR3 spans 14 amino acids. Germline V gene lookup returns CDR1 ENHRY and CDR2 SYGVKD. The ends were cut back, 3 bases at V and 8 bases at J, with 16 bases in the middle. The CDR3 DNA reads TGTGCCATCAGTGAAATTGGGCAGGGGACCGAAGCTTTCTTT. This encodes CAISEIGQGTEAFF.

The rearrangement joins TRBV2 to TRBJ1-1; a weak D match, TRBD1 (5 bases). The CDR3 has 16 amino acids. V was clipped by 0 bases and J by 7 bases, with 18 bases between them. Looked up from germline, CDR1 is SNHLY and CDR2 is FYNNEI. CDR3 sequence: CASSEADVRGVVEAFF. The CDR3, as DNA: TGTGCCAGCAGTGAAGCGGATGTCCGGGGGGTTGTTGAAGCTTTCTTT.

CDR3 protein: CAWSATLTGFQGVLHF. CDR3 DNA: TGTGCCTGGAGCGCCACCTTAACAGGGTTTCAGGGTGTCCTCCACTTT. The rearrangement joins TRBV30 to TRBJ1-6; D may be TRBD1 (6 bases). CDR3 length equals 16 residues. V shed 3 bases and J shed 15 bases, with 27 bases lying between them. Looked up from germline, CDR1 is GTSNPN and CDR2 is SVGIG (reference sequence).